Listed below are T cell receptor beta chains from one sample, sequenced in a study of blood T cells in healthy people across ages. A single record per CDR3 protein comes from TCRdb applying MiXCR to the 5' RACE reads. The sample includes about 780,000 distinct CDR3 sequences, 35% to 50% seen only once; the top ten take about a sixth. The sequenced sample consisted of blood. Receptors originate from a man aged 80 or over in good health. The CDR3 runs from the conserved cysteine through the conserved F or W. The order of the fields is V gene, D gene, clone size, J gene, CDR3 protein, CDR3 DNA. A D gene is named only where the DNA matches it firmly. Not all rows give a size; the values are once, few, many and, for expanded clones, a class.

v_call: TRBV6-5; d_call: .; clone_size: .; j_call: TRBJ1-2; cdr3_aa: CAGSTGGLRGYTF; cdr3_nt: TGTGCCGGCTCGACCGGGGGCTTGCGGGGCTACACCTTC
v_call: TRBV7-9; d_call: .; clone_size: .; j_call: TRBJ2-7; cdr3_aa: CASSMGGASRQSEQYF; cdr3_nt: TGTGCCAGCAGCATGGGAGGTGCATCCCGGCAGAGCGAGCAGTACTTC
v_call: TRBV6-2/TRBV6-3; d_call: .; clone_size: few; j_call: TRBJ2-4; cdr3_aa: CASSYPRTRSTNIQYF; cdr3_nt: TGTGCCAGCAGCTACCCGCGAACGCGGTCCACAAACATTCAGTACTTC
v_call: TRBV6-6; d_call: TRBD2; clone_size: .; j_call: TRBJ2-5; cdr3_aa: CASSYSSGGQETQYF; cdr3_nt: TGTGCCAGCAGTTACTCGAGCGGGGGCCAAGAGACCCAGTACTTC
v_call: TRBV28; d_call: .; clone_size: few; j_call: TRBJ2-7; cdr3_aa: CASKRSFEQYF; cdr3_nt: TGTGCCAGCAAGCGCAGCTTCGAGCAGTACTTC
v_call: TRBV5-8; d_call: .; clone_size: .; j_call: TRBJ2-1; cdr3_aa: CASSFRLLPGDNEQFF; cdr3_nt: TGTGCCAGCAGCTTCCGTTTACTTCCAGGGGACAATGAGCAGTTCTTC
v_call: TRBV4-2; d_call: TRBD1; clone_size: .; j_call: TRBJ2-3; cdr3_aa: CASSQGGLGQGKSDTQYF; cdr3_nt: TGTGCCAGCAGCCAAGGGGGGCTGGGACAGGGTAAATCAGATACGCAGTATTTT
v_call: TRBV4-2; d_call: .; clone_size: many; j_call: TRBJ2-5; cdr3_aa: CASSQGSIQETQYF; cdr3_nt: TGTGCCAGCAGCCAAGGGTCCATCCAAGAGACCCAGTACTTC
v_call: TRBV2; d_call: .; clone_size: .; j_call: TRBJ2-7; cdr3_aa: CASSEGTNHEQYF; cdr3_nt: TGTGCCAGCAGTGAAGGGACAAACCACGAGCAGTACTTC
v_call: TRBV11-2; d_call: TRBD1; clone_size: .; j_call: TRBJ2-7; cdr3_aa: CASSSIGQGRYYNEQYF; cdr3_nt: TGTGCCAGCAGCTCCATCGGACAGGGAAGGTATTACAATGAGCAGTACTTC
v_call: TRBV5-5; d_call: TRBD1; clone_size: few; j_call: TRBJ2-7; cdr3_aa: CASSLSRTGPEQYF; cdr3_nt: TGTGCCAGCAGCTTAAGCAGGACAGGACCCGAGCAGTACTTC
v_call: TRBV6-4; d_call: TRBD2; clone_size: .; j_call: TRBJ2-3; cdr3_aa: CASSDSGTSPQYF; cdr3_nt: TGTGCCAGCAGTGACTCAGGGACTAGCCCGCAGTATTTT
v_call: TRBV20-1; d_call: .; clone_size: .; j_call: TRBJ1-5; cdr3_aa: CSAREVDSINQPQHF; cdr3_nt: TGCAGTGCTAGAGAGGTAGACAGCATTAATCAGCCCCAGCATTTT
v_call: TRBV28; d_call: TRBD2; clone_size: few; j_call: TRBJ2-5; cdr3_aa: CASSHQTGLAGETQYF; cdr3_nt: TGTGCCAGCAGTCACCAGACGGGACTAGCGGGAGAGACCCAGTACTTC
v_call: TRBV27; d_call: .; clone_size: .; j_call: TRBJ2-7; cdr3_aa: CASSFVSSYEQYF; cdr3_nt: TGTGCCAGCAGTTTTGTGAGCTCCTACGAGCAGTACTTC
v_call: TRBV12-3/TRBV12-4; d_call: .; clone_size: .; j_call: TRBJ1-4; cdr3_aa: CASSLSVQEATNEKLFF; cdr3_nt: TGTGCCAGCAGTTTATCCGTTCAGGAGGCAACTAATGAAAAACTGTTTTTT
v_call: TRBV12-3/TRBV12-4; d_call: .; clone_size: .; j_call: TRBJ2-3; cdr3_aa: CASSLGIGGDTDTQYF; cdr3_nt: TGTGCCAGCAGTTTGGGTATCGGCGGGGACACAGATACGCAGTATTTT
v_call: TRBV4-1; d_call: .; clone_size: .; j_call: TRBJ2-7; cdr3_aa: CASGLHQGTNEQYF; cdr3_nt: TGCGCCAGCGGCCTTCACCAGGGTACCAACGAGCAGTACTTC
v_call: TRBV18; d_call: TRBD1; clone_size: .; j_call: TRBJ2-4; cdr3_aa: CASSPLRGTGGNIQYF; cdr3_nt: TGTGCCAGCTCACCCCTCCGTGGGACAGGGGGGAACATTCAGTACTTC
v_call: TRBV29-1; d_call: TRBD1; clone_size: .; j_call: TRBJ1-6; cdr3_aa: CSVQKGAGSPLHF; cdr3_nt: TGCAGCGTTCAGAAGGGGGCAGGTTCACCCCTCCACTTT
v_call: TRBV20-1; d_call: TRBD2; clone_size: .; j_call: TRBJ2-7; cdr3_aa: CSAFPGLAYEQYF; cdr3_nt: TGCAGTGCTTTCCCGGGACTAGCTTACGAGCAGTACTTC
v_call: TRBV20-1; d_call: TRBD1; clone_size: .; j_call: TRBJ1-1; cdr3_aa: CSAYRGANTEAFF; cdr3_nt: TGCAGTGCGTACAGGGGGGCGAACACTGAAGCTTTCTTT
v_call: TRBV5-1; d_call: TRBD2; clone_size: .; j_call: TRBJ2-1; cdr3_aa: CASSGGLAGGPGEQFF; cdr3_nt: TGCGCCAGCAGCGGGGGACTAGCGGGAGGGCCGGGTGAGCAGTTCTTC
v_call: TRBV4-1; d_call: TRBD1; clone_size: .; j_call: TRBJ1-5; cdr3_aa: CASSQDRQGRGNQPQHF; cdr3_nt: TGCGCCAGCAGCCAAGATCGACAGGGTAGGGGCAATCAGCCCCAGCATTTT
v_call: TRBV7-6; d_call: .; clone_size: few; j_call: TRBJ1-5; cdr3_aa: CASSLAPYSNQPQHF; cdr3_nt: TGTGCCAGCAGCTTAGCACCCTATAGCAATCAGCCCCAGCATTTT
v_call: TRBV3-1; d_call: TRBD2; clone_size: .; j_call: TRBJ2-2; cdr3_aa: CASSIAGDGGELFF; cdr3_nt: TGTGCCAGCAGCATAGCGGGAGACGGCGGGGAGCTGTTTTTT
v_call: TRBV7-2; d_call: TRBD2; clone_size: .; j_call: TRBJ2-3; cdr3_aa: CASSPRLAGGVDTQYF; cdr3_nt: TGTGCCAGCAGCCCTAGACTAGCGGGAGGGGTAGATACGCAGTATTTT
v_call: TRBV5-1; d_call: TRBD1; clone_size: .; j_call: TRBJ2-5; cdr3_aa: CASSLGAGGSQETQYF; cdr3_nt: TGCGCCAGCAGCTTGGGGGCAGGGGGAAGCCAAGAGACCCAGTACTTC
v_call: TRBV7-2; d_call: .; clone_size: .; j_call: TRBJ2-1; cdr3_aa: CASSLSWQRAYYNEQFF; cdr3_nt: TGTGCCAGCAGCTTAAGTTGGCAGCGGGCTTACTACAATGAGCAGTTCTTC
v_call: TRBV25-1; d_call: .; clone_size: .; j_call: TRBJ2-5; cdr3_aa: CASSEFGGLGETQYF; cdr3_nt: TGTGCCAGCAGTGAATTCGGGGGGCTTGGAGAGACCCAGTACTTC
v_call: TRBV12-3/TRBV12-4; d_call: .; clone_size: .; j_call: TRBJ2-5; cdr3_aa: CASNLQGHQETQYF; cdr3_nt: TGTGCCAGCAATCTACAGGGCCACCAAGAGACCCAGTACTTC
v_call: TRBV28; d_call: .; clone_size: few; j_call: TRBJ1-2; cdr3_aa: CASSLSRPDYGYTF; cdr3_nt: TGTGCCAGCAGTCTTTCTAGACCTGACTATGGCTACACCTTC
v_call: TRBV15; d_call: .; clone_size: few; j_call: TRBJ2-5; cdr3_aa: CATSRDLGWVETQYF; cdr3_nt: TGTGCCACCAGCAGAGATCTAGGTTGGGTGGAGACCCAGTACTTC
v_call: TRBV15; d_call: .; clone_size: few; j_call: TRBJ1-5; cdr3_aa: CATSRDHDVGPIGAQPQHF; cdr3_nt: TGTGCCACCAGCAGAGATCACGATGTAGGCCCCATAGGGGCTCAGCCCCAGCATTTT
v_call: TRBV20-1; d_call: TRBD1; clone_size: .; j_call: TRBJ2-5; cdr3_aa: CSAPSRGQSQETQYF; cdr3_nt: TGCAGTGCTCCGTCTAGGGGACAGTCACAAGAGACCCAGTACTTC
v_call: TRBV7-9; d_call: .; clone_size: once; j_call: TRBJ1-2; cdr3_aa: CASSLLAFNGHTF; cdr3_nt: TGTGCCAGCAGCTTATTGGCTTTCAATGGCCACACCTTC
v_call: TRBV7-2; d_call: .; clone_size: .; j_call: TRBJ2-1; cdr3_aa: CASSLVGASSDEQFF; cdr3_nt: TGTGCCAGCAGCTTAGTAGGGGCTAGCTCCGATGAGCAGTTCTTC
v_call: TRBV20-1; d_call: TRBD2; clone_size: many; j_call: TRBJ2-5; cdr3_aa: CSARNPGLAGGPETQYF; cdr3_nt: TGCAGTGCTAGGAACCCGGGACTAGCGGGAGGGCCGGAGACCCAGTACTTC
v_call: TRBV4-1; d_call: TRBD1; clone_size: .; j_call: TRBJ1-1; cdr3_aa: CASSQDPFRTGAVEAFF; cdr3_nt: TGCGCCAGCAGCCAAGACCCCTTTAGGACAGGGGCGGTTGAAGCTTTCTTT
v_call: TRBV5-1; d_call: .; clone_size: .; j_call: TRBJ2-1; cdr3_aa: CASSLGGGQGDEQFF; cdr3_nt: TGCGCCAGCAGCTTAGGGGGAGGTCAAGGGGATGAGCAGTTCTTC
v_call: TRBV2; d_call: .; clone_size: .; j_call: TRBJ2-7; cdr3_aa: CASSGVGSYEQYF; cdr3_nt: TGCGCCAGCAGCGGTGTGGGCTCCTACGAGCAGTACTTC
v_call: TRBV12-3/TRBV12-4; d_call: .; clone_size: .; j_call: TRBJ1-6; cdr3_aa: CASSLPGVYNSPLHF; cdr3_nt: TGTGCCAGCAGTTTACCAGGGGTCTATAATTCACCCCTCCACTTT
v_call: TRBV6-5; d_call: TRBD1; clone_size: .; j_call: TRBJ1-1; cdr3_aa: CASSLGQVATEAFF; cdr3_nt: TGTGCCAGCAGTTTGGGACAGGTAGCCACTGAAGCTTTCTTT
v_call: TRBV15; d_call: .; clone_size: few; j_call: TRBJ2-1; cdr3_aa: CATSRDKDYYNEQFF; cdr3_nt: TGTGCCACCAGCAGAGATAAGGACTACTACAATGAGCAGTTCTTC
v_call: TRBV29-1; d_call: .; clone_size: .; j_call: TRBJ2-1; cdr3_aa: CSVETQQERFF; cdr3_nt: TGCAGCGTTGAAACCCAGCAGGAGCGGTTCTTC
v_call: TRBV29-1; d_call: TRBD2; clone_size: few; j_call: TRBJ2-3; cdr3_aa: CSVETGLATGTQYF; cdr3_nt: TGCAGCGTTGAAACGGGACTAGCAACAGGTACGCAGTATTTT
v_call: TRBV5-1; d_call: .; clone_size: .; j_call: TRBJ2-5; cdr3_aa: CVSSTERDIRETQYF; cdr3_nt: TGCGTCAGCAGCACGGAACGGGACATTAGGGAGACCCAGTACTTC
v_call: TRBV5-8; d_call: TRBD2; clone_size: .; j_call: TRBJ2-7; cdr3_aa: CASSRKSSGASSYEQYF; cdr3_nt: TGTGCCAGCAGCCGTAAATCTAGCGGTGCAAGCTCCTACGAGCAGTACTTC
v_call: TRBV7-9; d_call: TRBD2; clone_size: .; j_call: TRBJ2-5; cdr3_aa: CASSLRTSGGYQETQYF; cdr3_nt: TGTGCCAGCAGCTTGAGGACTAGCGGAGGCTACCAAGAGACCCAGTACTTC
v_call: TRBV12-3/TRBV12-4; d_call: TRBD1; clone_size: few; j_call: TRBJ1-2; cdr3_aa: CASRYTGGGDGYTF; cdr3_nt: TGTGCCAGCAGATACACAGGGGGCGGGGATGGCTACACCTTC
v_call: TRBV7-2; d_call: TRBD2; clone_size: .; j_call: TRBJ2-3; cdr3_aa: CASSSSGRVQLGTDTQYF; cdr3_nt: TGTGCCAGCAGTTCGAGCGGGAGGGTTCAATTAGGCACAGATACGCAGTATTTT
v_call: TRBV2; d_call: .; clone_size: .; j_call: TRBJ1-5; cdr3_aa: CASSSRLTRDVGNQPQHF; cdr3_nt: TGTGCCAGCAGCTCTCGCCTCACCAGGGACGTAGGCAATCAGCCCCAGCATTTT
v_call: TRBV4-3; d_call: TRBD2; clone_size: .; j_call: TRBJ2-3; cdr3_aa: CASSQAGGTTDTQYF; cdr3_nt: TGCGCCAGCAGCCAAGCGGGAGGGACCACAGATACGCAGTATTTT
v_call: TRBV12-3/TRBV12-4; d_call: TRBD2; clone_size: .; j_call: TRBJ2-3; cdr3_aa: CASSFAGARDTQYF; cdr3_nt: TGTGCCAGCAGTTTCGCGGGAGCCAGGGATACGCAGTATTTT
v_call: TRBV29-1; d_call: TRBD2; clone_size: .; j_call: TRBJ2-7; cdr3_aa: CSVELGGGLAGGEQYF; cdr3_nt: TGCAGCGTTGAACTAGGAGGAGGACTAGCGGGAGGCGAGCAGTACTTC
v_call: TRBV7-9; d_call: .; clone_size: once; j_call: TRBJ2-1; cdr3_aa: CASSLAGDGNEQFF; cdr3_nt: TGTGCCAGCAGCTTAGCCGGGGATGGGAATGAGCAGTTCTTC
v_call: TRBV6-2/TRBV6-3; d_call: .; clone_size: few; j_call: TRBJ2-1; cdr3_aa: CASRSTSGDEQFF; cdr3_nt: TGTGCCAGCAGGTCGACTAGTGGCGATGAGCAGTTCTTC
v_call: TRBV25-1; d_call: .; clone_size: .; j_call: TRBJ2-1; cdr3_aa: CASTPSAGFYNEQFF; cdr3_nt: TGTGCCAGCACTCCTTCGGCGGGCTTTTACAATGAGCAGTTCTTC